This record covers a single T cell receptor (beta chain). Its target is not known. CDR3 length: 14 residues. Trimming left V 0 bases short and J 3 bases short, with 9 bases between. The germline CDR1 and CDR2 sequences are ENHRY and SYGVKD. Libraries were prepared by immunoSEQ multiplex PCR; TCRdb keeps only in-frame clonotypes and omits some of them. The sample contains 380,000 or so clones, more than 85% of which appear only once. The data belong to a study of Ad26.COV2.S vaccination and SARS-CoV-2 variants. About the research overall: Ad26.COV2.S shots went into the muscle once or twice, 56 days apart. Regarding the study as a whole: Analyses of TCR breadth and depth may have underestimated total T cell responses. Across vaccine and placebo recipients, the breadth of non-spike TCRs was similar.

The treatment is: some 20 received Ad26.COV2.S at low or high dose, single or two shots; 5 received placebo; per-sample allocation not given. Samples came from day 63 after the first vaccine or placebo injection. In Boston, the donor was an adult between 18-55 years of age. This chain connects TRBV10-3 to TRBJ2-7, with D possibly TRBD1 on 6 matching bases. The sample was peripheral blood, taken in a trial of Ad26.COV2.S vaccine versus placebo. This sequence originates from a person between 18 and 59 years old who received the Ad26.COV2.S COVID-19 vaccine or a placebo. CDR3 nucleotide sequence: TGTGCCATCAGTGAGTCACGACAGGACTACGAGCAGTACTTC. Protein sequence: CAISESRQDYEQYF.